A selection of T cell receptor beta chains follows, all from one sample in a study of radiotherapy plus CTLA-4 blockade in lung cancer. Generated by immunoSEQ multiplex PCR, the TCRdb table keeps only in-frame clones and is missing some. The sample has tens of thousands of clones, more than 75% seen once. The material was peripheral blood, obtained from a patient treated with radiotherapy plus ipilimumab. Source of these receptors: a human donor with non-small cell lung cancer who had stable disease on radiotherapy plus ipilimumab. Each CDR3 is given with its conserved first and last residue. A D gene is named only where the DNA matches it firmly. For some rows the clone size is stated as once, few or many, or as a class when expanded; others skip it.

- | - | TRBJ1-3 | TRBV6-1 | TGTGCCAGCAGTGAAGCGGGAGGGATTTCTGGAAACACCATATATTTT | CASSEAGGISGNTIYF
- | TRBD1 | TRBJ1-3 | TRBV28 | TGTGCCAGCAGTCTCGGGACAGCCTCTGGAAACACCATATATTTT | CASSLGTASGNTIYF
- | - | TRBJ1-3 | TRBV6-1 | TGTGCCAGCACGCAGGGGCTAAGGGACACCATATATTTT | CASTQGLRDTIYF
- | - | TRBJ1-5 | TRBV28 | TGTGCCAGCCTTCTTCAGGGCAATCAGCCCCAGCATTTT | CASLLQGNQPQHF
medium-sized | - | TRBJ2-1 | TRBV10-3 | TGTGCCATCAGCGTAGGCAATGAGCAGTTCTTC | CAISVGNEQFF
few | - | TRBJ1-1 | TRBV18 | TGTGCCAGCTCACCGGCTCGGGGGCGAGTGAACACTGAAGCTTTCTTT | CASSPARGRVNTEAFF
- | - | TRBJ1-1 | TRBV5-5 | TGTGCCAGCAGCTTGGAGGAGGGAGGGGAGGCTTTCTTT | CASSLEEGGEAFF
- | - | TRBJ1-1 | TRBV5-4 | TGTGCCAGCAGCTTGACGGGGGGGGATGAAGCTTTCTTT | CASSLTGGDEAFF
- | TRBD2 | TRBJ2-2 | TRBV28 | TGTGCCAGCAGGCCGAGCGGGGCGATGAACACCGGGGAGCTGTTTTTT | CASRPSGAMNTGELFF
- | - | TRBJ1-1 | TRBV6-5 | TGTGCCAGCAGTTCCGCAGGGAACACTGAAGCTTTCTTT | CASSSAGNTEAFF
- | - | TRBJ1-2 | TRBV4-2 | TGTGCCAGCAGCCAAGGTTGGTCAGACTATGGCTACACCTTC | CASSQGWSDYGYTF
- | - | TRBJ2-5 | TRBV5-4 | TGTGCCAGCAGCTGGGAATTCGAAGAGACCCAGTACTTC | CASSWEFEETQYF
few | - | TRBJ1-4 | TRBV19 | TGTGCCAGTAGTATCACGGGAAAGGAAGAAAAACTGTTTTTT | CASSITGKEEKLFF
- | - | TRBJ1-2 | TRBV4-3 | TGCGCCAGCAGCCAAGATTTGGCTACTAACTATGGCTACACCTTC | CASSQDLATNYGYTF